This TCR beta chain was identified during a study of blood T cell repertoires in COVID-19. On the study more broadly: COVID-19 samples, acute and convalescent, were from the United States, Italy and Spain.

V lost 2 bases, J lost 3 bases, and 8 bases lay in between. The germline gives CDR1 MNHEY, CDR2 SVGEGT. This CDR3 is built from 13 residues. Some clones are missing from TCRdb's copy, which holds only in-frame ones; the method was immunoSEQ multiplex PCR. The sample holds roughly 120,000 clones, nearly 90% seen once. This TCR was sampled from a human donor in a cohort sampled during active COVID-19. Sequencing was performed on peripheral blood. The chain recombines TRBV6-2 or TRBV6-3 with TRBJ2-7; D gene unclear. In DNA form, the CDR3 reads TGTGCCAGCAGTTACCTGACACTCTACGAGCAGTACTTC. Protein product: CASSYLTLYEQYF.